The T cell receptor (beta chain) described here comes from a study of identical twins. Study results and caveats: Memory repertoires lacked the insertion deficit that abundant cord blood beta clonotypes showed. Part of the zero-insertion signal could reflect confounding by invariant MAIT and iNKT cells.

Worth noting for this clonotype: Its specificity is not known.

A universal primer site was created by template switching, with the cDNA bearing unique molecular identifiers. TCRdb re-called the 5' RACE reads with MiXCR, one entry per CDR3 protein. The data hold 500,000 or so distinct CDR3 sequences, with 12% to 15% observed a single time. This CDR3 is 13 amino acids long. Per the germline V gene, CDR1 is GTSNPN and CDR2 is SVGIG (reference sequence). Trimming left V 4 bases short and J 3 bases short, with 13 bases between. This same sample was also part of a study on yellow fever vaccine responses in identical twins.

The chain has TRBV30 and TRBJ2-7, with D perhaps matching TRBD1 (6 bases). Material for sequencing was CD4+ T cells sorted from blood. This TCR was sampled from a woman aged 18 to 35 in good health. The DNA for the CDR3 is TGTGCCTGGATCCGGGACAAAAACTACGAGCAGTACTTC. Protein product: CAWIRDKNYEQYF.